These T cell receptor beta chains were read from a single sample in a study of technical replicates of blood from several donors. Libraries were prepared by immunoSEQ multiplex PCR; TCRdb keeps only in-frame clonotypes and omits some of them. This table holds tens of thousands of clones, approximately 96% found once. The sample comprised T cells isolated from PBMCs. The source is a human donor in good health. Both conserved end residues are part of each CDR3. D genes are given only for firm matches. Clone size, where shown, is once, few, many, or a class for clones that have expanded.

TRBV2	once	TRBD2	TRBJ2-7	CASSPGLDYEQYF	TGTGCCAGCAGTCCGGGACTAGACTACGAGCAGTACTTC
TRBV27	.	.	TRBJ1-1	CASSPNQYIRVGRAFF	TGTGCCAGCAGTCCAAATCAATACATCAGGGTGGGCCGGGCTTTCTTT
TRBV29-1	.	.	TRBJ2-7	CSVLGGSSYEQYF	TGCAGCGTTCTCGGGGGTTCTTCCTACGAGCAGTACTTC
TRBV28	.	.	TRBJ2-1	CASNLDSSYNEQFF	TGTGCCAGCAACCTGGACAGCTCCTACAATGAGCAGTTCTTC
TRBV27	.	TRBD1	TRBJ1-1	CASSSPGGTEAFF	TGTGCCAGCAGTTCCCCAGGGGGCACTGAAGCTTTCTTT
TRBV6-5	.	TRBD1	TRBJ2-1	CASRDRRKLNEQFF	TGTGCCAGCAGGGACAGGAGAAAACTTAATGAGCAGTTCTTC
TRBV18	.	.	TRBJ2-5	CASSPEETQYF	TGTGCCAGCTCACCTGAGGAGACCCAGTACTTC
TRBV5-4	.	.	TRBJ1-3	CASSLDNSGNTIYF	TGTGCCAGCAGCCTGGACAACTCTGGAAACACCATATATTTT
TRBV11-3	.	.	TRBJ2-5	CASSPRTRGETQYF	TGTGCCAGCAGCCCGCGTACTAGGGGGGAGACCCAGTACTTC
TRBV9	.	TRBD2	TRBJ2-7	CASSVDGTISYEQYF	TGTGCCAGCAGCGTAGACGGGACTATATCCTACGAGCAGTACTTC
TRBV5-1	.	.	TRBJ2-1	CASSLAQGSNEQFF	TGCGCCAGCAGCTTGGCCCAGGGATCCAATGAGCAGTTCTTC
TRBV11-2	.	.	TRBJ1-2	CASRKLMGLSNYGYTF	TGTGCCAGCAGAAAACTTATGGGACTGTCTAACTATGGCTACACCTTC
TRBV29-1	.	.	TRBJ2-3	CSVVTLDTQYF	TGCAGCGTTGTGACTTTGGATACGCAGTATTTT
TRBV27	.	.	TRBJ1-2	CASSLSRTSQVYGYTF	TGTGCCAGCAGTTTATCCCGTACATCGCAGGTTTATGGCTACACCTTC
TRBV28	.	TRBD2	TRBJ2-3	CASSLWRVGTSLPPDTQYF	TGTGCCAGCAGTTTATGGAGGGTTGGGACTAGTCTTCCGCCGGATACGCAGTATTTT
TRBV30	.	TRBD2	TRBJ2-1	CAWKREVRDNEQFF	TGTGCCTGGAAGCGGGAAGTGAGGGACAATGAGCAGTTCTTC
TRBV29-1	.	TRBD1	TRBJ1-4	CSVEDRGSSGEKLFF	TGCAGCGTTGAGGACAGGGGGTCCTCGGGAGAAAAACTGTTTTTT
TRBV19	.	TRBD1	TRBJ1-1	CASSIGTVNTEAFF	TGTGCCAGTAGTATTGGGACAGTGAACACTGAAGCTTTCTTT
TRBV11-2	.	TRBD2	TRBJ2-1	CASSLTSGSINEQFF	TGTGCCAGCAGCTTGACTAGCGGGAGTATAAATGAGCAGTTCTTC
TRBV5-1	.	TRBD1	TRBJ2-1	CASSGTGLYNEQFF	TGCGCCAGCAGCGGGACAGGGCTCTACAATGAGCAGTTCTTC
TRBV6-6	.	.	TRBJ1-5	CASSYIGVNQPQHF	TGTGCCAGCAGTTACATAGGGGTCAATCAGCCCCAGCATTTT
TRBV19	.	.	TRBJ1-5	CASSIAQGAGNQPQHF	TGTGCCAGTAGTATAGCACAAGGGGCAGGTAATCAGCCCCAGCATTTT
TRBV9	once	TRBD2	TRBJ2-1	CASSAWGTSGLNEQFF	TGTGCCAGCAGCGCTTGGGGGACTAGCGGACTGAATGAGCAGTTCTTC
TRBV19	.	TRBD2	TRBJ2-1	CASSIGTSGFNEQFF	TGTGCCAGTAGTATAGGGACTAGCGGCTTCAATGAGCAGTTCTTC
TRBV6-5	.	.	TRBJ1-1	CASRINRNTEAFF	TGTGCCAGCAGGATAAATAGGAACACTGAAGCTTTCTTT
TRBV30	.	TRBD1	TRBJ1-1	CAWSEDREAEAFF	TGTGCCTGGAGTGAAGACAGGGAAGCTGAAGCTTTCTTT
TRBV6-1	.	.	TRBJ2-2	CAISPTRNGELFF	TGTGCCATCTCTCCCACTAGAAACGGGGAGCTGTTTTTT
TRBV6-4	.	.	TRBJ2-1	CASSEQGFMSYNEQFF	TGTGCCAGCAGTGAGCAGGGATTCATGTCCTACAATGAGCAGTTCTTC
TRBV5-1	once	TRBD1	TRBJ1-2	CASSFDREGYTF	TGCGCCAGCAGCTTCGACAGGGAGGGCTACACCTTC
TRBV25-1	.	TRBD1	TRBJ2-2	CASSVNPGQGADGELFF	TGTGCCAGCAGTGTGAATCCGGGACAGGGGGCGGACGGGGAGCTGTTTTTT
TRBV19	few	.	TRBJ1-2	CASTPGQIYGYTF	TGTGCCAGTACCCCTGGCCAGATCTATGGCTACACCTTC
TRBV5-4	.	.	TRBJ1-2	CASSLERGPSRGYTF	TGTGCCAGCAGCTTGGAAAGGGGTCCGTCGAGAGGCTACACCTTC
TRBV5-6	.	TRBD1	TRBJ1-1	CASSFGQAGDTEAFF	TGTGCCAGCAGCTTTGGACAGGCCGGTGACACTGAAGCTTTCTTT
TRBV4-1	.	.	TRBJ2-3	CASSHLTGTRPDTQYF	TGCGCCAGCAGCCATCTCACCGGGACTCGTCCAGATACGCAGTATTTT
TRBV19	.	TRBD1	TRBJ2-2	CATEAWTGANTGELFF	TGTGCCACTGAAGCCTGGACAGGAGCGAACACCGGGGAGCTGTTTTTT
TRBV15	.	.	TRBJ1-2	CATSRDFPGDYGYTF	TGTGCCACCAGCAGAGATTTCCCAGGGGACTATGGCTACACCTTC
TRBV27	.	.	TRBJ2-3	CASSLFSGDTQYF	TGTGCCAGCAGTTTATTCAGTGGAGATACGCAGTATTTT
TRBV19	.	.	TRBJ2-2	CASSMWQTGELFF	TGTGCCAGTAGTATGTGGCAGACCGGGGAGCTGTTTTTT
TRBV30	.	TRBD1	TRBJ2-7	CAWSEGQGKYEQYF	TGTGCCTGGAGTGAGGGACAGGGAAAATACGAGCAGTACTTC
TRBV19	.	TRBD1	TRBJ1-1	CASSPGQEREAFF	TGTGCCAGTAGTCCTGGACAGGAGCGTGAAGCTTTCTTT
TRBV7-9	.	.	TRBJ2-7	CASSLGFSPLSYEQYF	TGTGCCAGCAGCTTAGGGTTTAGTCCGCTGTCCTACGAGCAGTACTTC
TRBV6-5	.	.	TRBJ1-2	CASSYRGGYTF	TGTGCCAGCAGTTACAGGGGTGGCTACACCTTC
TRBV7-9	.	.	TRBJ1-5	CASSLETGNQPQHF	TGTGCCAGCAGCTTAGAAACAGGGAACCAGCCCCAGCATTTT
TRBV6-5	.	TRBD1	TRBJ2-7	CASSNSRDSYEQYF	TGTGCCAGCAGTAATTCCCGGGACAGCTACGAGCAGTACTTC
TRBV27	.	TRBD2	TRBJ2-7	CASSPFREGEQYF	TGTGCCAGCAGTCCCTTCCGGGAGGGAGAGCAGTACTTC
TRBV2	.	TRBD2	TRBJ2-4	CASSPSGLAGANIQYF	TGTGCCAGCAGCCCTTCCGGACTAGCGGGAGCAAACATTCAGTACTTC
TRBV4-2	.	.	TRBJ1-1	CASSPGVNTEAFF	TGTGCCAGCAGCCCCGGTGTGAACACTGAAGCTTTCTTT
TRBV6-1	.	.	TRBJ1-1	CASSFRREAFF	TGTGCCAGCAGTTTCAGGAGGGAAGCTTTCTTT
TRBV7-3	.	TRBD1	TRBJ1-2	CASSLEGADYGYTF	TGTGCCAGCAGCTTAGAGGGGGCGGACTATGGCTACACCTTC
TRBV9	.	TRBD2	TRBJ2-3	CASSVAAGDTDTQYF	TGTGCCAGCAGCGTAGCGGCGGGAGACACAGATACGCAGTATTTT
TRBV5-4	.	.	TRBJ1-2	CASSSQGRANYGYTF	TGTGCCAGCAGCTCACAGGGAAGAGCTAACTATGGCTACACCTTC
TRBV7-2	.	TRBD2	TRBJ2-1	CASSLLSGRASYNEQFF	TGTGCCAGCAGCTTATTGAGCGGGAGGGCCTCCTACAATGAGCAGTTCTTC